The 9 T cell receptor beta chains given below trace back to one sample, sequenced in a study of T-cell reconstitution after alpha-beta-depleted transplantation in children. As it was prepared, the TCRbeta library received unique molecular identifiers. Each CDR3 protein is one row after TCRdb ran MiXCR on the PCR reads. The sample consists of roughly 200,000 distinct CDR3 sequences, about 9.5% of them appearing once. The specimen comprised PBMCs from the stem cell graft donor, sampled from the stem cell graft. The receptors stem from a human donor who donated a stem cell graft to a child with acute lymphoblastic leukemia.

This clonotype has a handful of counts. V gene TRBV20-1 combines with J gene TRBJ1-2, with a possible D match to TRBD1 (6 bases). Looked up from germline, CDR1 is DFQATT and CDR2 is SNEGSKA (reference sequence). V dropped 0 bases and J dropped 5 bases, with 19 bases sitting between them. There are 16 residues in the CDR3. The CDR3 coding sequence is TGCAGTGCTAGAGATTCGGTGTACAGGGTTAGGTATGGCTACACCTTC. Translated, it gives CSARDSVYRVRYGYTF.

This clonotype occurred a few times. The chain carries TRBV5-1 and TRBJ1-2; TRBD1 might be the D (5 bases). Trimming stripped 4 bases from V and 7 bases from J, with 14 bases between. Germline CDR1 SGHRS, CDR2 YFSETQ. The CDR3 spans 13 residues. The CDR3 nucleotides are TGCGCCAGCAGCCAGGAGCTGGGGGTTGGCTACACCTTC. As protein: CASSQELGVGYTF. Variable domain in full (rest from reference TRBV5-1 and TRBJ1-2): KAGVTQTPRYLIKTRGQQVTLSCSPISGHRSVSWYQQTPGQGLQFLFEYFSETQRNKGNFPGRFSGRQFSNSRSEMNVSTLELGDSALYLCASSQELGVGYTFGSGTRLTVV.

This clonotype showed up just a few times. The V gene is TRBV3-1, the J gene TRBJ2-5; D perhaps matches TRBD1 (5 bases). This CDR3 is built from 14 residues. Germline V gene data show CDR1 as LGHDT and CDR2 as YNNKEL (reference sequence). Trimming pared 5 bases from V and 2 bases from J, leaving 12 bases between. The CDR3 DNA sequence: TGTGCCAGCAGCACACAACCAGGGCAAGAGACCCAGTACTTC. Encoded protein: CASSTQPGQETQYF.

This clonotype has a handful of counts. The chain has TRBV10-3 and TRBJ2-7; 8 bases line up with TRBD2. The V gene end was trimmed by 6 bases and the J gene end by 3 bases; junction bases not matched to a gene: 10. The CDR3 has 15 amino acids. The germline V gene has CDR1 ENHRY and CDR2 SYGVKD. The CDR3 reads CAISLSGGLNYEQYF. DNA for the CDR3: TGTGCCATCAGCCTGAGCGGGGGCCTGAACTACGAGCAGTACTTC.

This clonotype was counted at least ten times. The CDR3 loop is CASSFTGAGTEAFF. The DNA for the CDR3 is TGTGCCAGCAGCTTCACAGGGGCTGGCACTGAAGCTTTCTTT. V gene TRBV5-5 combines with J gene TRBJ1-1, with 7 nucleotides matching TRBD1. After removal of 2 bases from V and 4 bases from J, the junction contained 5 bases not matched to a gene. There are 14 residues in the CDR3. CDR1 and CDR2 from the germline V gene are SGHKS and YYEKEE (reference sequence).

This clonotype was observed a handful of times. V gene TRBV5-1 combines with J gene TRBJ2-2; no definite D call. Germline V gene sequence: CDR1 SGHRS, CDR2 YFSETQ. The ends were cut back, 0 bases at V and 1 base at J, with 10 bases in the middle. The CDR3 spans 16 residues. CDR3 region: CASSLVLPVNTGELFF. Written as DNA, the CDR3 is TGCGCCAGCAGCTTGGTTTTACCGGTGAACACCGGGGAGCTGTTTTTT. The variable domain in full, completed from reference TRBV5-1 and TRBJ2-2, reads KAGVTQTPRYLIKTRGQQVTLSCSPISGHRSVSWYQQTPGQGLQFLFEYFSETQRNKGNFPGRFSGRQFSNSRSEMNVSTLELGDSALYLCASSLVLPVNTGELFFGEGSRLTVL.

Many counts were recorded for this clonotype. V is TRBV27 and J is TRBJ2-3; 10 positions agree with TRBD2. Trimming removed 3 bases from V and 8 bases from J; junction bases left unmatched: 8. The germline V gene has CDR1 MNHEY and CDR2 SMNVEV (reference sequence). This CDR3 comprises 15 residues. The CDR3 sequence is CASSFGLAGGPTQYF. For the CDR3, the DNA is TGTGCCAGCAGTTTTGGGTTAGCGGGGGGACCTACGCAGTATTTT.

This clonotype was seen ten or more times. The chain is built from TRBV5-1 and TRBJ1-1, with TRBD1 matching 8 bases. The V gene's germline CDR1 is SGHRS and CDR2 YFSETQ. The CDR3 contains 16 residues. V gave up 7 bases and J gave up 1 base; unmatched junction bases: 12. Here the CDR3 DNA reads TGCGCCAGCGTCCAGGACAGGGACCTGGGGAACACTGAAGCTTTCTTT. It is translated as CASVQDRDLGNTEAFF.

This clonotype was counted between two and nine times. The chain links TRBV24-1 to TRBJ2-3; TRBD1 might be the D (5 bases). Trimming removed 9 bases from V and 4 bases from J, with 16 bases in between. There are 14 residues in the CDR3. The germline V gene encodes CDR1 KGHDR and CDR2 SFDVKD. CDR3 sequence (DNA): TGTGCCACCGAAGCAGGGCTGGGGCCAGATACGCAGTATTTT. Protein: CATEAGLGPDTQYF.